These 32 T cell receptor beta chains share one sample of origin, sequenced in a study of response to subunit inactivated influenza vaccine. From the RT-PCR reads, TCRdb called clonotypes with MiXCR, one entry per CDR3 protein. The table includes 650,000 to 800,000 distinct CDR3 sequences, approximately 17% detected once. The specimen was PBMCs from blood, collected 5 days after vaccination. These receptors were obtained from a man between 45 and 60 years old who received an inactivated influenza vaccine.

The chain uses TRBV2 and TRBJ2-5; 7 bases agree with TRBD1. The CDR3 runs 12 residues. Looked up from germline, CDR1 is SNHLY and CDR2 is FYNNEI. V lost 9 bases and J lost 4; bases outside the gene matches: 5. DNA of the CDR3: TGTGCCAGTGGACAGGTCGGAGAGACCCAGTACTTC. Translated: CASGQVGETQYF.

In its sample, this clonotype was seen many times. CDR3 amino acids: CASRIGENTGELFF. CDR3 DNA sequence: TGCGCCAGCAGGATAGGGGAGAACACCGGGGAGCTGTTTTTT. The gene calls are TRBV5-1 and TRBJ2-2; maybe TRBD1 (5 bases). Trimming removed 5 bases at V and 1 base at J, with 9 bases between. The CDR3 extends over 14 amino acids. Germline values: CDR1 SGHRS, CDR2 YFSETQ.

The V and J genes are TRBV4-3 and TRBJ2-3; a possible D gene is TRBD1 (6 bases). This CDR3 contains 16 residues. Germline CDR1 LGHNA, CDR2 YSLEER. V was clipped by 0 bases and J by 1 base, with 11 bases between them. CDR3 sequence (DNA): TGCGCCAGCAGCCAAGACGGCAGGGGAGGCACAGATACGCAGTATTTT. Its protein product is CASSQDGRGGTDTQYF.

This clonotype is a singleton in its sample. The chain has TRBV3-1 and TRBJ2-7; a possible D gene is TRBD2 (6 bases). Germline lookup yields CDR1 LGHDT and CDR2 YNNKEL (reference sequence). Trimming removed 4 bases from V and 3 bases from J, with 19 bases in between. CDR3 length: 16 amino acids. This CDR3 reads CASSPEGHGGLYEQYF. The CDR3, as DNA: TGTGCCAGCAGCCCAGAAGGCCATGGGGGACTCTACGAGCAGTACTTC.

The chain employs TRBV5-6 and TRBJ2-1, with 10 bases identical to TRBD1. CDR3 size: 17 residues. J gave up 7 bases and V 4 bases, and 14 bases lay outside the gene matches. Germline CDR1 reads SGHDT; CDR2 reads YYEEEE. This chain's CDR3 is CASSRRSRQGARNEQFF. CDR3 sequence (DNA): TGTGCCAGCAGCCGACGATCACGACAGGGGGCAAGGAATGAGCAGTTCTTC.

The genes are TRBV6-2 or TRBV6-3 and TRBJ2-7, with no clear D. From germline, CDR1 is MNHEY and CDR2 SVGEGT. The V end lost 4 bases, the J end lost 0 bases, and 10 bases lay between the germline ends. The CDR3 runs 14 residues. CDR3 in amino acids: CASSFSPPSYEQYF. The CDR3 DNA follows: TGTGCCAGCAGTTTTTCCCCACCCTCCTACGAGCAGTACTTC.

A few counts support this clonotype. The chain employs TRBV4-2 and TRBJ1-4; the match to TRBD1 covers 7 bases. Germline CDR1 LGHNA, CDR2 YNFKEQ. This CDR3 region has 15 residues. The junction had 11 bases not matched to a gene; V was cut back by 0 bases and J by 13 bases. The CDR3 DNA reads TGTGCCAGCAGCCAAGATAGTTTGACAGGGCGAAGACTGTTTTTT. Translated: CASSQDSLTGRRLFF.

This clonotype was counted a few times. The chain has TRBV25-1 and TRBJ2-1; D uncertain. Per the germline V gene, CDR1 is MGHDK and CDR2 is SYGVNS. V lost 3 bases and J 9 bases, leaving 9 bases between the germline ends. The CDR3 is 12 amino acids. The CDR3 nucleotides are TGTGCCAGCAGTGACTTTGGGCTTGAGCAGTTCTTC. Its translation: CASSDFGLEQFF.

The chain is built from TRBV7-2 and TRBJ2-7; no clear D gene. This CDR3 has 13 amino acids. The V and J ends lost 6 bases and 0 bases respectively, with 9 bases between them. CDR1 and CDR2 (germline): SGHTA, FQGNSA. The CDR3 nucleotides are TGTGCCAGCAGGAGTCCAAGCTCCTACGAGCAGTACTTC. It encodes CASRSPSSYEQYF. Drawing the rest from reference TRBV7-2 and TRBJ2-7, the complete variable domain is GAGVSQSPSNKVTEKGKDVELRCDPISGHTALYWYRQSLGQGLEFLIYFQGNSAPDKSGLPSDRFSAERTGGSVSTLTIQRTQQEDSAVYLCASRSPSSYEQYFGPGTRLTVT.

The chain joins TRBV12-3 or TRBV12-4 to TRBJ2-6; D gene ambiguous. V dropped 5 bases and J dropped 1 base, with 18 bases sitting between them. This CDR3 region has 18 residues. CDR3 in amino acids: CASSDNTWPGSGANVLTF. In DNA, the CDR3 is TGTGCCAGCAGTGACAACACATGGCCTGGATCTGGGGCCAACGTCCTGACTTTC.

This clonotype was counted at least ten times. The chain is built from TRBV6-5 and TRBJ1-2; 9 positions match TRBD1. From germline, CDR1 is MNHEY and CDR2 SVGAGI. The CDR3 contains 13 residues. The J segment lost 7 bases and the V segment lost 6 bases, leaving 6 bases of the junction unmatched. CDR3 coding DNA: TGTGCCAGCAGCTTAGGGACAGGGCCTGGCTACACCTTC. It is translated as CASSLGTGPGYTF.

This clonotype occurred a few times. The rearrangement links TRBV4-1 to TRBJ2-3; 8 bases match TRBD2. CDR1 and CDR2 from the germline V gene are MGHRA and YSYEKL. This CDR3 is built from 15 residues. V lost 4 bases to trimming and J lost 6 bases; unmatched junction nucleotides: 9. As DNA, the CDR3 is TGCGCCAGCAGCCGAGCGGGGGCCCCGCAGGATACGCAGTATTTT. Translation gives CASSRAGAPQDTQYF.

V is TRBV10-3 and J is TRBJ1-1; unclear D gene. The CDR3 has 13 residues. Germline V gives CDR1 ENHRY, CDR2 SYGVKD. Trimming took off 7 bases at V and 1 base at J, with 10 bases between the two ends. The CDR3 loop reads CAINDRENTEAFF. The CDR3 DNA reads TGTGCCATCAATGACCGGGAGAACACTGAAGCTTTCTTT.

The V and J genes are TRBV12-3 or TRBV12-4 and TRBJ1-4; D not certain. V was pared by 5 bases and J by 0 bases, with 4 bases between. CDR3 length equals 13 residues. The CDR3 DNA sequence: TGTGCCAGCAGTCCCACAACTAATGAAAAACTGTTTTTT. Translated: CASSPTTNEKLFF.

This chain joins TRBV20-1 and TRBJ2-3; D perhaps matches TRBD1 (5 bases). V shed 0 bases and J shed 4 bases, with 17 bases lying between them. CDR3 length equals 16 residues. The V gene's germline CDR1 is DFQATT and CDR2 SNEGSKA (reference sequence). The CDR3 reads CSARDDSLQAADTQYF. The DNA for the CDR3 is TGCAGTGCTAGAGATGATAGTTTACAGGCGGCAGATACGCAGTATTTT.

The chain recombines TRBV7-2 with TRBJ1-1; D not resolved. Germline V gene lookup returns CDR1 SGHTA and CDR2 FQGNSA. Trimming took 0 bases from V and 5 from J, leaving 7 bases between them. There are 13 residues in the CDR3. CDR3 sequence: CASSLAWRTEAFF. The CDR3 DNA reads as TGTGCCAGCAGCTTAGCGTGGCGGACTGAAGCTTTCTTT.

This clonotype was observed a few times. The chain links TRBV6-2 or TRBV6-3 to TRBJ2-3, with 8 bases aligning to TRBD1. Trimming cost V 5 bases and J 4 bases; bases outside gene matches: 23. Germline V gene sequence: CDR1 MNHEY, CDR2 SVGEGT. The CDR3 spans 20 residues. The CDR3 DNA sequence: TGTGCCAGCAGTCCCTCAATCCGGGACAGGCCAACATTTGAACCAGATACGCAGTATTTT. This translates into CASSPSIRDRPTFEPDTQYF.

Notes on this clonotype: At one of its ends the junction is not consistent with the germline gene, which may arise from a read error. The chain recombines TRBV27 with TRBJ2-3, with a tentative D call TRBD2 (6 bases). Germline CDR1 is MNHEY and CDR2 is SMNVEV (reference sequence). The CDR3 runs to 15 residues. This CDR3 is CASSPGAGSTDTLYF. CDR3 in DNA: TGTGCCAGCAGCCCAGGAGCGGGTAGCACAGATACGCTGTATTTT.

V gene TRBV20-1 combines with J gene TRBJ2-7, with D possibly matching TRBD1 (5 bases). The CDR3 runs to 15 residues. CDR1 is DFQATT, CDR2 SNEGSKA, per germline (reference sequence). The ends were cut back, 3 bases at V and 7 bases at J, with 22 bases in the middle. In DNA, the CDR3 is TGCAGTGCTAGTGGTGTCTTAGGGGTCGCAAAGGAGCAGTACTTC. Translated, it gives CSASGVLGVAKEQYF.

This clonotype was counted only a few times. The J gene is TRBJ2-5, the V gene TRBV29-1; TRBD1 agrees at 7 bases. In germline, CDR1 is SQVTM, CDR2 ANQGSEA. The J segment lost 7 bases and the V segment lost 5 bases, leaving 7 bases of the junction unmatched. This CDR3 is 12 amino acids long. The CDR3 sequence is CSVLGQVWTQYF. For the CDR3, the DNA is TGCAGCGTTCTCGGACAGGTTTGGACCCAGTACTTC.

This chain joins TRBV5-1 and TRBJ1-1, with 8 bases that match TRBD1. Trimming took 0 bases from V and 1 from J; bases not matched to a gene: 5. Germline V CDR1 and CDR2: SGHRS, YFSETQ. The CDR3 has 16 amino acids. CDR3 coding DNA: TGCGCCAGCAGCTTGGTTGGACAGGGCGAGAACACTGAAGCTTTCTTT. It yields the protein CASSLVGQGENTEAFF.

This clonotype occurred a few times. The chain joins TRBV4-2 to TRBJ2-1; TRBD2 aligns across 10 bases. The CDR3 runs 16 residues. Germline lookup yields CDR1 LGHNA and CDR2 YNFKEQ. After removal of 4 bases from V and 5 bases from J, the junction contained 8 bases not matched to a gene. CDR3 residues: CASSPQSGRVDNEQFF. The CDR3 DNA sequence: TGTGCCAGCAGCCCCCAAAGCGGGAGGGTCGACAATGAGCAGTTCTTC.

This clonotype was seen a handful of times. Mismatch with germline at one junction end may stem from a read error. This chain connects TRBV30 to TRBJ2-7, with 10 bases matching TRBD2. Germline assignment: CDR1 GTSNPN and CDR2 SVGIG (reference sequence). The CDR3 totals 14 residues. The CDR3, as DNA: TGTGCCTGGAGTGTTGGTAGCGGGAGGAGCGAGCAGTGCTTC. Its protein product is CAWSVGSGRSEQCF.

CDR3 nucleotides: TGTGCCAGCAGCTATTCCGGGACAGGGGCTTATGAGCAGTTCTTC. This sequence encodes CASSYSGTGAYEQFF. This chain connects TRBV7-9 to TRBJ2-1; 10 positions match TRBD1. Unmatched junction bases numbered 8, after V lost 4 bases and J lost 8 bases. CDR1 is SEHNR, CDR2 FQNEAQ, per germline (reference sequence). This CDR3 region has 15 residues.

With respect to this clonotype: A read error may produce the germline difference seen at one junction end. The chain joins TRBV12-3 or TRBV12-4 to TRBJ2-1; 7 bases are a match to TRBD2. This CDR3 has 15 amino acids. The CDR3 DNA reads TGTGCCAGCAGTTTTGGACTAGTTGAGGACAATGAGCGGTTCTTC. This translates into CASSFGLVEDNERFF.

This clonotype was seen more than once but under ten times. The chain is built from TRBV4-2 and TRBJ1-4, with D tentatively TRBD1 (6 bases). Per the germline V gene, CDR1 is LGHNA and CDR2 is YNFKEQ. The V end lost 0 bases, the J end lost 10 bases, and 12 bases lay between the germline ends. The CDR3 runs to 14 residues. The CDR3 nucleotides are TGTGCCAGCAGCCAAGAGGGCACAGGGAGAAAACTGTTTTTT. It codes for CASSQEGTGRKLFF.

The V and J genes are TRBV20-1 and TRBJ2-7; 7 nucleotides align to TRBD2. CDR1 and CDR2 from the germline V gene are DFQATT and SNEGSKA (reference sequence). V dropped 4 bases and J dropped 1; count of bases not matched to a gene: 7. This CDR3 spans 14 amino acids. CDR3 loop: CSAIDGRESYEQYF. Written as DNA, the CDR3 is TGCAGTGCTATAGACGGGCGGGAGTCCTACGAGCAGTACTTC.

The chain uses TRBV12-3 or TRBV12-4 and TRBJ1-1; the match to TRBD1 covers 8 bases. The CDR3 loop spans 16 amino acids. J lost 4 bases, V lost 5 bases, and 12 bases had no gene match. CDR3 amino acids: CASSTGTGVRGTEAFF. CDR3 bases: TGTGCCAGCAGTACCGGGACAGGAGTGAGGGGCACTGAAGCTTTCTTT.

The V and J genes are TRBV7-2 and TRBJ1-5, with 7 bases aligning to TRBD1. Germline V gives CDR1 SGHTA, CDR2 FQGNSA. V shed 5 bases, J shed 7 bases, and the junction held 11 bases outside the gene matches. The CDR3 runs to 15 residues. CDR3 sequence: CASSQGGGMRQPQHF. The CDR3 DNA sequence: TGTGCCAGCAGCCAGGGGGGAGGAATGAGACAGCCCCAGCATTTT.

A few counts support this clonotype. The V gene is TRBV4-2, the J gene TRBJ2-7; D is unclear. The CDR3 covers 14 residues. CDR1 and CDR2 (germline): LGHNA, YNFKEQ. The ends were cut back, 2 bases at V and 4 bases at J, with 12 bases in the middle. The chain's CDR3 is CASSQSKLQYEQYF. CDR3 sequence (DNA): TGTGCCAGCAGCCAATCAAAGCTACAATACGAGCAGTACTTC.

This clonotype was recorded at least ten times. CDR3 DNA sequence: TGCAGTGCCAAAGACGGACTAGCGGGAGAGACCCAGTACTTC. This codes for CSAKDGLAGETQYF. The chain couples TRBV20-1 to TRBJ2-5, with 11 nucleotides matching TRBD2. The CDR3 consists of 14 residues. Germline loops: CDR1 DFQATT, CDR2 SNEGSKA (reference sequence). The trim removed 6 bases at V and 4 bases at J, leaving 7 bases unmatched.

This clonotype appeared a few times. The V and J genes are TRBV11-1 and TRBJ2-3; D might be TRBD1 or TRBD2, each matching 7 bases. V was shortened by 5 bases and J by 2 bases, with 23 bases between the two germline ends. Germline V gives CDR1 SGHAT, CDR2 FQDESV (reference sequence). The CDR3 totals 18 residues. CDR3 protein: CASSPHHLQGRATDTQYF. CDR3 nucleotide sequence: TGTGCCAGCAGCCCCCACCACCTACAGGGGAGGGCCACAGATACGCAGTATTTT.